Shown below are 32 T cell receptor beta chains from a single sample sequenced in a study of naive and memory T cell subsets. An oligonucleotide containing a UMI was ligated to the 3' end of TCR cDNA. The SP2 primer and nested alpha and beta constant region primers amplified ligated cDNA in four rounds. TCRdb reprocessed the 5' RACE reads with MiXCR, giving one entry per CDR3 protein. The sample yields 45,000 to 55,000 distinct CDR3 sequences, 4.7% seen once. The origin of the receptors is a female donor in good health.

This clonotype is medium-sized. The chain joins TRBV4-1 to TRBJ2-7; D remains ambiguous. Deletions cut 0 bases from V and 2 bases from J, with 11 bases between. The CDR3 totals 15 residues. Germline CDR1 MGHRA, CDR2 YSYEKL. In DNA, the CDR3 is TGCGCCAGCAGCCAAGAGAGCCACAGCGCCTACGAGCAGTACTTC. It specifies CASSQESHSAYEQYF.

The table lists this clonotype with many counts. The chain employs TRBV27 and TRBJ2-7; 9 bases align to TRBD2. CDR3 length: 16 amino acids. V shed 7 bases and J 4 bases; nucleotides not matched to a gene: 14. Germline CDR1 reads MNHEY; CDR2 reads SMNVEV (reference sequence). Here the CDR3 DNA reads TGTGCCAGCAACCTCAGAGGGACTAGCCTCGGATACGAGCAGTACTTC. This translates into CASNLRGTSLGYEQYF.

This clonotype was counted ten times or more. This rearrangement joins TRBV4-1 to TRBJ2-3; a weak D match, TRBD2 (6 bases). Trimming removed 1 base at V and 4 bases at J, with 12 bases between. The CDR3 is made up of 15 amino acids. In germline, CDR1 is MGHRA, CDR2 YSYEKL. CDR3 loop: CASSQVQRAPDTQYF. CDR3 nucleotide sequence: TGCGCCAGCAGCCAAGTCCAGCGGGCTCCAGATACGCAGTATTTT.

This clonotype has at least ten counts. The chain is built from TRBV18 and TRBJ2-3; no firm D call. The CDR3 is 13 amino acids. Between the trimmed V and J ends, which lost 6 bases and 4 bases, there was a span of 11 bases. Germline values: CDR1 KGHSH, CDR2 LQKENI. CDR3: CASSLGLADTQYF. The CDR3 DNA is TGTGCCAGCTCCCTAGGGCTAGCAGATACGCAGTATTTT.

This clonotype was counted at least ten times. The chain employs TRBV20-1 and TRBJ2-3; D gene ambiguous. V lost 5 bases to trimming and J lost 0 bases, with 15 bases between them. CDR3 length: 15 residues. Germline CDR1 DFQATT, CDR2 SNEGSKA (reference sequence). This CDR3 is CSAFGRSFSTDTQYF. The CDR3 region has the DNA TGCAGTGCTTTCGGACGGTCGTTTAGCACAGATACGCAGTATTTT.

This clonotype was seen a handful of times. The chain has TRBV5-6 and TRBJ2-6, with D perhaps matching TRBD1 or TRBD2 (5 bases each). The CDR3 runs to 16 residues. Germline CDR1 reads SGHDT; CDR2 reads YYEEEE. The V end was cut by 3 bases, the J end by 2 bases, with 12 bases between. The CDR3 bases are TGTGCCAGCAGCTACCCCTTGGGGGCTGGGGCCAACGTCCTGACTTTC. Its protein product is CASSYPLGAGANVLTF.

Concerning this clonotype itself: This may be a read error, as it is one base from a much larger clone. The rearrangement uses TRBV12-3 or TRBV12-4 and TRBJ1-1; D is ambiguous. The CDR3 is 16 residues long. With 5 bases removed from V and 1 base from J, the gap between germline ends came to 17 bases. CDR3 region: CASSPGSGRRNTEAFF. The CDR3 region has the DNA TGTGCCAGCAGTCCTGGCTCCGGACGTAGGAACACTGAAGCTTTCTTT.

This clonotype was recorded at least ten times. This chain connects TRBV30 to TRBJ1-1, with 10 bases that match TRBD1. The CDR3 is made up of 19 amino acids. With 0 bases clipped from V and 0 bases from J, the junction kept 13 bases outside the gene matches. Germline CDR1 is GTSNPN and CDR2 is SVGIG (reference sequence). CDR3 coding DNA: TGTGCCTGGAGTGTTTTTGGCCCGGGACAGGGGATCATGAACACTGAAGCTTTCTTT. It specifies CAWSVFGPGQGIMNTEAFF.

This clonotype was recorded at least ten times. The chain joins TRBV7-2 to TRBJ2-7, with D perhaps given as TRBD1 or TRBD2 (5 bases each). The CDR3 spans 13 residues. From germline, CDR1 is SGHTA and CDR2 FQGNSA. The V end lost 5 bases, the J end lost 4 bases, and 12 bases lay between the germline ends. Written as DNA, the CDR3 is TGTGCCAGCAGCCCCGGGACGAGTTACGAGCAGTACTTC. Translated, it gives CASSPGTSYEQYF.

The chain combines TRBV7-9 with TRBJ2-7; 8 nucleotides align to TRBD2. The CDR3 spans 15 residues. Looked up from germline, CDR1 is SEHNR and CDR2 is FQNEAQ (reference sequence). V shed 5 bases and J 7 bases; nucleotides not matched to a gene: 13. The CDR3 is CASSLGRAGVREQYF. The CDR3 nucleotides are TGTGCCAGCAGCCTCGGACGAGCGGGAGTTCGTGAGCAGTACTTC.

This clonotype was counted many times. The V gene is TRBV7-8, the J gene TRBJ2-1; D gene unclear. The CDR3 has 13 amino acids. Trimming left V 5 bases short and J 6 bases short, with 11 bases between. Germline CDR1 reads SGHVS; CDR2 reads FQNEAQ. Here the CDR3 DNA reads TGTGCCAGCAGCCTGTTGACCGGCAATGAGCAGTTCTTC. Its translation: CASSLLTGNEQFF.

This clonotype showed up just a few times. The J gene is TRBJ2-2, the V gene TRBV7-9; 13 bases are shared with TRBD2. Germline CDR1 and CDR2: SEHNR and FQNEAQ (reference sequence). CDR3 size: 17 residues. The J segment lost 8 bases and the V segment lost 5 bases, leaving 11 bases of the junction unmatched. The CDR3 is CASSRPGLAGAGGELFF. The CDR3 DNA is TGTGCCAGCAGCCGACCTGGACTAGCGGGAGCAGGTGGGGAGCTGTTTTTT.

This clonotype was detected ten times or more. The CDR3, as DNA: TGCGCCAGCAGCCTAACAGGACTAGCGGGAGGGCCCACCTACGAGCAGTACTTC. The encoded protein is CASSLTGLAGGPTYEQYF. This rearrangement joins TRBV4-1 to TRBJ2-7, with TRBD2 matching 15 bases. Germline CDR1 reads MGHRA; CDR2 reads YSYEKL. The CDR3 is 18 residues long. The J segment lost 2 bases and the V segment lost 4 bases, leaving 9 bases of the junction unmatched.

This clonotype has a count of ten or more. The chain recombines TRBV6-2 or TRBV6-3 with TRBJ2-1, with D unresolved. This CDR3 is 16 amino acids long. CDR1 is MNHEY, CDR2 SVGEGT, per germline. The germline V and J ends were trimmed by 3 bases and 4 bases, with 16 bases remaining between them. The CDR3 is CASSYIVRSSYNEQFF. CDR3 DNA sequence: TGTGCCAGCAGTTATATCGTCCGGTCCTCATACAATGAGCAGTTCTTC.

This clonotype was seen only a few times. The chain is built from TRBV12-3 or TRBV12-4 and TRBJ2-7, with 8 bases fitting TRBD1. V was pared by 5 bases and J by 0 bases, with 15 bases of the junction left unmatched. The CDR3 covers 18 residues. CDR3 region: CASSGGNLGQVGSYEQYF. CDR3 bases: TGTGCCAGCAGTGGGGGGAATCTGGGACAGGTAGGCTCCTACGAGCAGTACTTC.

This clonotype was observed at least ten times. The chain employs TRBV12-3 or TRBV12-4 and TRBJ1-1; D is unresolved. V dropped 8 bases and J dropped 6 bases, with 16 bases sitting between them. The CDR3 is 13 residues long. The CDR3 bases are TGTGCCAGCCTTATACGGCCGGTAGCTGAAGCTTTCTTT. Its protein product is CASLIRPVAEAFF.

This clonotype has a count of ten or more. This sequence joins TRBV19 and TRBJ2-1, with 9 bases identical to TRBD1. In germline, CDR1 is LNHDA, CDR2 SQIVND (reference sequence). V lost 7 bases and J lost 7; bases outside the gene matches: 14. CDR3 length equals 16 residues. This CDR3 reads CASIGSGGQGRNEQFF. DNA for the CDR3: TGTGCCAGTATAGGTTCGGGGGGACAGGGCAGGAATGAGCAGTTCTTC.

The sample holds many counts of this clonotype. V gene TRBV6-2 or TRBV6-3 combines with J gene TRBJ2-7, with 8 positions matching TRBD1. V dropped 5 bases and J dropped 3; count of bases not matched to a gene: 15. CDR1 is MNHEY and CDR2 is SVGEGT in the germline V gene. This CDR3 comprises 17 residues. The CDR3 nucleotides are TGTGCCAGCAGTACCAACAGGGGGTTAAGTTCCTACTACGAGCAGTACTTC. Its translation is CASSTNRGLSSYYEQYF.

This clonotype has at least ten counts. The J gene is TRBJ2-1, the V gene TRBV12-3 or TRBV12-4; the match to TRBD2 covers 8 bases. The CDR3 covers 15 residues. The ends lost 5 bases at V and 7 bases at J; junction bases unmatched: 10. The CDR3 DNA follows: TGTGCCAGCAGTCCCATTGCCGGGACTAGAAATGAGCAGTTCTTC. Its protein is CASSPIAGTRNEQFF.

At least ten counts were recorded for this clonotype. This CDR3 reads CSARGGQGRNTEAFF. CDR3 DNA: TGCAGTGCTAGAGGTGGACAGGGGAGAAACACTGAAGCTTTCTTT. The chain carries TRBV20-1 and TRBJ1-1; 9 bases agree with TRBD1. This CDR3 spans 15 amino acids. The V gene end was trimmed by 1 base and the J gene end by 2 bases; junction bases not matched to a gene: 5. Germline V gene sequence: CDR1 DFQATT, CDR2 SNEGSKA (reference sequence).

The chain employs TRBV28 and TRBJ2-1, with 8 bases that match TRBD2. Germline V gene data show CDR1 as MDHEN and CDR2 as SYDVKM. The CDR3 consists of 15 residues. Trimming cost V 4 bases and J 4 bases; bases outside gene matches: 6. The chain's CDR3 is CASSSLAETYNEQFF. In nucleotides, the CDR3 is TGTGCCAGCAGTTCACTAGCGGAGACTTACAATGAGCAGTTCTTC.

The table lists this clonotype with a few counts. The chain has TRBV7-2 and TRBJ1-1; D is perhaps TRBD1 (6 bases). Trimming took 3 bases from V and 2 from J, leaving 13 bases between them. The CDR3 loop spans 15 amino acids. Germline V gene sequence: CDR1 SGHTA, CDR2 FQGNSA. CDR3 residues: CASSLKQGGNTEAFF. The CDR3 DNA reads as TGTGCCAGCAGCTTGAAGCAAGGGGGAAACACTGAAGCTTTCTTT.

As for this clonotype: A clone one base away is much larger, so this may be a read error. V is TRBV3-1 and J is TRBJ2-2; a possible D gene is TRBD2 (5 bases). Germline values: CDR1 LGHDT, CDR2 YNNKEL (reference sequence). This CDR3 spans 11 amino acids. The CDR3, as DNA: TGTGCCAGCAGGAACACCGGGAAGCTGTTTTTT. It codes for CASRNTGKLFF.

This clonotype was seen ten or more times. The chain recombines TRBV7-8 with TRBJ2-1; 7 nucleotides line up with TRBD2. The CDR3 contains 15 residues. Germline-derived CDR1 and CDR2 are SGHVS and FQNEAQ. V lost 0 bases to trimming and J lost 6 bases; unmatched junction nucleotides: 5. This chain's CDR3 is CASSLAGGRFNEQFF. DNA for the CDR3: TGTGCCAGCAGCTTAGCGGGAGGGCGGTTCAATGAGCAGTTCTTC.

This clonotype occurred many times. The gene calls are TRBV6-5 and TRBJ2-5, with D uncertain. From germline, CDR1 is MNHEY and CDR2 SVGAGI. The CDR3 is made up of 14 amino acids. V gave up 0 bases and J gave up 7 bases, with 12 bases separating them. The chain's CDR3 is CASSYSARYGTQYF. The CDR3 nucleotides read TGTGCCAGCAGTTACTCGGCACGGTATGGGACCCAGTACTTC.

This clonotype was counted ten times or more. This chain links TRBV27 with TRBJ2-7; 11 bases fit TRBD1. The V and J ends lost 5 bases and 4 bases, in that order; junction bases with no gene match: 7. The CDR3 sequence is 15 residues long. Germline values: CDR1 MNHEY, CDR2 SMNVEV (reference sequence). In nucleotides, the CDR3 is TGTGCCAGCAGTCGGCCCGGGACAGGGGGGTACGAGCAGTACTTC. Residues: CASSRPGTGGYEQYF.

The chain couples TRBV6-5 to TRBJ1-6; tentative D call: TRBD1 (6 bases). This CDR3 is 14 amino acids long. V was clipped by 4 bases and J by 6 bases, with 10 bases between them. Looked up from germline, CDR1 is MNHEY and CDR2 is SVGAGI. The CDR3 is CASSSGACNSPLHF. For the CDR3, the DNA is TGTGCCAGCAGTTCAGGGGCGTGTAATTCACCCCTCCACTTT.

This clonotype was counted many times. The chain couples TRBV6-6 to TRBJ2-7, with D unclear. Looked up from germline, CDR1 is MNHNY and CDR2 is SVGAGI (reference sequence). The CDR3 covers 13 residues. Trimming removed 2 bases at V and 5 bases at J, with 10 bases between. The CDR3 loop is CASSYANKDEQYF. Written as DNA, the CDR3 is TGTGCCAGCAGTTACGCAAATAAAGACGAGCAGTACTTC.

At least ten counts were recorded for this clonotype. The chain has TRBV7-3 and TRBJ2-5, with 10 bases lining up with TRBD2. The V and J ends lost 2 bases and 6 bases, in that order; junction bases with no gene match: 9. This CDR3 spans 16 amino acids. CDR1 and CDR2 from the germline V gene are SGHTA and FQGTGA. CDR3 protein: CASSLGSSGRGKTQYF. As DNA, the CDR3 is TGTGCCAGCAGCTTAGGGTCGAGCGGGAGGGGAAAGACCCAGTACTTC.

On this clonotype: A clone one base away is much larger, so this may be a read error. The CDR3 bases are TGCGCCAGCAGCTTCGGGATGAATCAGCCCCAGCATTTT. It translates to CASSFGMNQPQHF. The chain joins TRBV5-1 to TRBJ1-5, with no clear D. Germline lookup yields CDR1 SGHRS and CDR2 YFSETQ. The V and J ends lost 2 bases and 4 bases respectively, with 7 bases between them. The CDR3 extends over 13 amino acids.

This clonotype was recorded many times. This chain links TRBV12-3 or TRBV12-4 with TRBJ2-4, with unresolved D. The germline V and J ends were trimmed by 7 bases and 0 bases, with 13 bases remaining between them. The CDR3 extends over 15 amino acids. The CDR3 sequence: CASTPSYLAKNIQYF. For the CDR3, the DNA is TGTGCCAGCACCCCGAGCTATTTAGCCAAAAACATTCAGTACTTC.

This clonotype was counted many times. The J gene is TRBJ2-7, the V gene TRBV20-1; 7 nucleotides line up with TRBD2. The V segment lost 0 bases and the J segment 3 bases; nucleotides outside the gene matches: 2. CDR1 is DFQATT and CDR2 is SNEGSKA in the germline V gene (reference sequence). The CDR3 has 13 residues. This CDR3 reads CSARDGGGYEQYF. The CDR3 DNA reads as TGCAGTGCTAGAGATGGGGGGGGCTACGAGCAGTACTTC.